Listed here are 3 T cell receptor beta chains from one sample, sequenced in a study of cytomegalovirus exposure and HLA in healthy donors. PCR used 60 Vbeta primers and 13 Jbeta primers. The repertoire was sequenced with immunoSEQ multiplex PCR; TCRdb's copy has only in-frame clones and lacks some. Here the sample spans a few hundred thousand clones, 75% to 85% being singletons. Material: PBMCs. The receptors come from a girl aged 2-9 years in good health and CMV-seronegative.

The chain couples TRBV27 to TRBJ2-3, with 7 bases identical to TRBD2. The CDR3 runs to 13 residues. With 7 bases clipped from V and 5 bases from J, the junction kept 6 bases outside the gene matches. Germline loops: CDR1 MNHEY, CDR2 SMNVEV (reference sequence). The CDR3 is CASKASGEDTQYF. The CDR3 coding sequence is TGTGCCAGCAAGGCCAGCGGGGAAGATACGCAGTATTTT.

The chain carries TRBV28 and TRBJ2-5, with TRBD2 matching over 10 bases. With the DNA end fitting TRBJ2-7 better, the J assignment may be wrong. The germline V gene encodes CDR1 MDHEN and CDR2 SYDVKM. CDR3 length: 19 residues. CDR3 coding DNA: TGTGCCAGCAGTTTTGTGCCGTCCCGGTGGACTAGCGGCACCTACGAGCAGTACTTC. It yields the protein CASSFVPSRWTSGTYEQYF.

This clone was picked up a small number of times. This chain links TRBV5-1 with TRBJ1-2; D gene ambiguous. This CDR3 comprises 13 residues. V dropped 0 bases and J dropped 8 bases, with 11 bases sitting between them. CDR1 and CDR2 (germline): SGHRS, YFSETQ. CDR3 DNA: TGCGCCAGCAGCTTGGCCGCTAGGTACGGCTACACCTTC. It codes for CASSLAARYGYTF.